What follows describes a single TCR beta chain. Its antigen is not known. This sample is part of a study of blood T cells in healthy people across ages. Study-wide findings and caveats: Long-lived donors exceeded aged donors in naive CD4+ cells and diversity. From one million sequenced T cells, diversity estimates were lower bounds.

The CDR3 totals 13 residues. Germline CDR1 MDHEN, CDR2 SYDVKM. The J segment lost 3 bases and the V segment lost 6 bases, leaving 3 bases of the junction unmatched. Primers used in a second PCR of about 7 to 11 cycles were a sample-barcoded 5' primer and a J-beta primer mix. TCRdb ran MiXCR on the 5' RACE reads and lists one entry per CDR3 protein. The top ten clones hold about 20% of a sample with approximately 800,000 distinct CDR3 sequences, 58% of them seen once. Extraction of total RNA produced a minimum of 6 micrograms from each sample. The chain combines TRBV28 with TRBJ2-7; 9 bases fit TRBD2. The TCR sequence derives from a man aged 30-40 years in good health. Source material: blood. The CDR3 DNA is TGTGCCAGCAGGAGCGGGGGGATCTACGAGCAGTACTTC. This gives the protein CASRSGGIYEQYF.